This T cell receptor (beta chain) came from a study of blood T cells in healthy people across ages. General study points: Both naive CD4+ cell counts and diversity were greater in long-lived donors than in aged donors. Naive and antigen-experienced cells could not be conclusively compared, given unsorted PBMCs.

Then a second PCR, running about 7 to 11 cycles, was carried out with a sample-barcoded 5' primer and a J-beta primer mix. Via MiXCR, TCRdb re-called the 5' RACE reads, giving one row per CDR3 protein. The data show 500,000 to 600,000 distinct CDR3 sequences, approximately 27% seen once. The CDR3 consists of 14 residues. Germline lookup yields CDR1 SGHVS and CDR2 FNYEAQ. This clonotype turned up a few times. Its antigen is still unknown. One end of the junction does not line up with germline, which may come from a read error. Sequenced sample: blood. The TCR originated in a woman aged 65 to 85 in good health. The chain uses TRBV7-6 and TRBJ2-7, with D possibly being TRBD2 (5 bases). CDR3 sequence (DNA): TGTGCCGGCAGCCTAGCACCCGCCACCTACGAGCAGTACTTC. This encodes CAGSLAPATYEQYF.